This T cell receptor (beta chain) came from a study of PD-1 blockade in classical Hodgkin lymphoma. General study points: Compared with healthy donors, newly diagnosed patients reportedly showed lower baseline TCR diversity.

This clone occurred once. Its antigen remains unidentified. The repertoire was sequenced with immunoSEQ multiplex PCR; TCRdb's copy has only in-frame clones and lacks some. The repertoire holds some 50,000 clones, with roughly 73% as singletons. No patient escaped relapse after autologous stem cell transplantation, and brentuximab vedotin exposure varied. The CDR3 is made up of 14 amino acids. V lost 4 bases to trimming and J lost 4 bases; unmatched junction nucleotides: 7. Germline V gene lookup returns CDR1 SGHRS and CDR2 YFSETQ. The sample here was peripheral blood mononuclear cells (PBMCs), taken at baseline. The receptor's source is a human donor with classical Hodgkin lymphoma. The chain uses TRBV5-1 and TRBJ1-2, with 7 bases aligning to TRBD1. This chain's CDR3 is CASSLGQDFYGYTF. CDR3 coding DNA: TGCGCCAGCAGCCTCGGACAGGACTTCTATGGCTACACCTTC.